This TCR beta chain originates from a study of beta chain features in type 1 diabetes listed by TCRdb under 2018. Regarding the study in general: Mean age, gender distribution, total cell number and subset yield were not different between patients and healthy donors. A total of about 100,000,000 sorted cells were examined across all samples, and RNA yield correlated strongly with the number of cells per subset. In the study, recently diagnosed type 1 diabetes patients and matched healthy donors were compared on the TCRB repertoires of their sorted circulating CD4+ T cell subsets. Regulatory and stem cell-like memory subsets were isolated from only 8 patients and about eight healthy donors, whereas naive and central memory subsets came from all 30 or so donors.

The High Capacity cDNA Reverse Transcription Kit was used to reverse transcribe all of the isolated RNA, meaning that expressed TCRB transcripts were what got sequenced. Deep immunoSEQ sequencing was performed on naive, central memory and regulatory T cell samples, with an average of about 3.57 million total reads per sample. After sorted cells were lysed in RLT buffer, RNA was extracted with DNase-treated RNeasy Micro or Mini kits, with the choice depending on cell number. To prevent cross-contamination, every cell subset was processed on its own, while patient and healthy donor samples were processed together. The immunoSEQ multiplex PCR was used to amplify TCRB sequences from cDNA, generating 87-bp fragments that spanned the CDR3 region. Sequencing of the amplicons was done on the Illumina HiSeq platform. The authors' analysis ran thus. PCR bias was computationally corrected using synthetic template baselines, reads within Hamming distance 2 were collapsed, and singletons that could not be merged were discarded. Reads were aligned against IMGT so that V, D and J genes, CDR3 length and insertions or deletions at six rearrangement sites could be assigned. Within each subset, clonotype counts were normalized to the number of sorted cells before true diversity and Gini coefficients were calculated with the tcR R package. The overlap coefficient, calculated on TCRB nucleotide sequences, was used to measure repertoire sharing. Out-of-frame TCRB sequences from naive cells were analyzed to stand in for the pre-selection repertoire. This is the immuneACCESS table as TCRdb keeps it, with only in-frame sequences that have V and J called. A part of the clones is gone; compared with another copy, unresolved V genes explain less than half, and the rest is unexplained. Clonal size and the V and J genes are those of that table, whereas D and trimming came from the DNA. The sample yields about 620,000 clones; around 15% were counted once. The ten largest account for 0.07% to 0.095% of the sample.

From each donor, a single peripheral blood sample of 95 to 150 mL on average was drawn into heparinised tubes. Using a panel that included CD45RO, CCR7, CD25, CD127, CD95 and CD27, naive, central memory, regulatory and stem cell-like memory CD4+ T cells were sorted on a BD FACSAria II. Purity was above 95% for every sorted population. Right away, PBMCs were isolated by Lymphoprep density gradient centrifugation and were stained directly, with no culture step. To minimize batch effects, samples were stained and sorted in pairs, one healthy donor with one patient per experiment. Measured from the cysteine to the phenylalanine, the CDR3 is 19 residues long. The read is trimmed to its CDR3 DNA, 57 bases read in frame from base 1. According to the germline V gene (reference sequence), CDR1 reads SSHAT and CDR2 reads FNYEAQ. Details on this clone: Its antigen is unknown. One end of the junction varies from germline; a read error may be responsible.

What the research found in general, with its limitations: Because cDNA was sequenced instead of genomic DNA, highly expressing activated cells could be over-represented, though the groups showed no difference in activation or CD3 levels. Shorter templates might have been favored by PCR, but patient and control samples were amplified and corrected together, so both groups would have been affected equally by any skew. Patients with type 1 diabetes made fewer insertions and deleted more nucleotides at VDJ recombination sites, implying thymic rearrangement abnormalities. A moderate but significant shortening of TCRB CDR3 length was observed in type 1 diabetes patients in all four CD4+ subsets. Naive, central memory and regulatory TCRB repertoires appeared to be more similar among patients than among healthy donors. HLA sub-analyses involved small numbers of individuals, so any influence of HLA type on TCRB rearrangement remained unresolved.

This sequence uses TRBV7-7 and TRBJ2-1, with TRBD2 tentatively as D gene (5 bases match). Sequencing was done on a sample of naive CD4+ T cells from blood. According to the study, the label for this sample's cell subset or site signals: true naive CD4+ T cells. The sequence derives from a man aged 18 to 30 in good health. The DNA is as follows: TGTGCTAGCAGCCCCCGTATGACCGGGCCTGGGCGGGTTTACAATGAGCAGTTCTTC. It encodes CASSPRMTGPGRVYNEQFF.